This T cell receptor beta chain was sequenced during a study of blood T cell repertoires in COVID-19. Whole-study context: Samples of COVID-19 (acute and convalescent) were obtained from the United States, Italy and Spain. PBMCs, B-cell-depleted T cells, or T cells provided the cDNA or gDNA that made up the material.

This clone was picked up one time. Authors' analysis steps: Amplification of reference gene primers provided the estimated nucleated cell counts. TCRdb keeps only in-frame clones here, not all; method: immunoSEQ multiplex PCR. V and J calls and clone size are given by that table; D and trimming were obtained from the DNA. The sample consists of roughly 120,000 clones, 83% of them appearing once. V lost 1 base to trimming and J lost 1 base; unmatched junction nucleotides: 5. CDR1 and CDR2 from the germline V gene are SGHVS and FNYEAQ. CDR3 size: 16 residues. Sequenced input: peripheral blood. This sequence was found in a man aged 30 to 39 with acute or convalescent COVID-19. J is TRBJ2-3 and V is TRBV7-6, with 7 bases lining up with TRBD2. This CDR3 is CASSLERAGGTDTQYF. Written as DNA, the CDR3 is TGTGCCAGCAGCTTAGAGAGGGCGGGGGGCACAGATACGCAGTATTTT. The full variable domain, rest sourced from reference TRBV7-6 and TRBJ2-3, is GAGVSQSPRYKVTKRGQDVALRCDPISGHVSLYWYRQALGQGPEFLTYFNYEAQQDKSGLPNDRFSAERPEGSISTLTIQRTEQRDSAMYRCASSLERAGGTDTQYFGPGTRLTVL.